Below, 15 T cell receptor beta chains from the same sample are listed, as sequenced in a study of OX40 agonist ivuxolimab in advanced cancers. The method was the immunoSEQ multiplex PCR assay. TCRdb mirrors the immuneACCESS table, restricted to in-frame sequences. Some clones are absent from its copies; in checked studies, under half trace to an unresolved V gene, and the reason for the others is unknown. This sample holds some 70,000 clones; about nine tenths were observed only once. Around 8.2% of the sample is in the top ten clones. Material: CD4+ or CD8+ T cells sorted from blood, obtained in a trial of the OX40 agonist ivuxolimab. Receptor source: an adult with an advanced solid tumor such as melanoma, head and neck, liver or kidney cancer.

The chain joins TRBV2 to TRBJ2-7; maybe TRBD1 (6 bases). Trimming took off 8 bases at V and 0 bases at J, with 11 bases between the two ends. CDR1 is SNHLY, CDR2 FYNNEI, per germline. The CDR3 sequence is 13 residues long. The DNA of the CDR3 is TGTGCCAGCTGGGACATCCTCTCCTACGAGCAGTACTTC. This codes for CASWDILSYEQYF.

The CDR3 bases are TGTGCCTGGACAGCTAACTATGGCTACACCTTC. This gives the protein CAWTANYGYTF. V gene TRBV30 combines with J gene TRBJ1-2; D gene unclear. Germline V gene data show CDR1 as GTSNPN and CDR2 as SVGIG (reference sequence). The CDR3 length is 11 residues. V lost 4 bases and J 0 bases, leaving 3 bases between the germline ends.

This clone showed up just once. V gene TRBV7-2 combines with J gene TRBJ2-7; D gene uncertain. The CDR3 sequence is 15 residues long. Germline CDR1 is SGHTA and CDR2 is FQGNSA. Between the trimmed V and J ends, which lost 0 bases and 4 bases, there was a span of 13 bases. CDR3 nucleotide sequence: TGTGCCAGCAGCTTAGCTATGGACCGAGGTTACGAGCAGTACTTC. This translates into CASSLAMDRGYEQYF.

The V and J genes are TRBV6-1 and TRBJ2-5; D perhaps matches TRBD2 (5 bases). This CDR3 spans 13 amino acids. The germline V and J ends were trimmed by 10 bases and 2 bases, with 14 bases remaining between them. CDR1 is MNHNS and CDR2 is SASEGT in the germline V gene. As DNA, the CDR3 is TGTGCCACCCTCGTCGGGGTGCAAGAGACCCAGTACTTC. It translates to CATLVGVQETQYF.

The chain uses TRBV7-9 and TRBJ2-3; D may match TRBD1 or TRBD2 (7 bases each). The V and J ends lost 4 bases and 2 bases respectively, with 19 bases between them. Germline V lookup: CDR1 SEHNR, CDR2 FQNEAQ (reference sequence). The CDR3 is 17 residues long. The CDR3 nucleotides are TGTGCCAGCAGCTCAACCCCAGGGGGGGGTAACACAGATACGCAGTATTTT. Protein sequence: CASSSTPGGGNTDTQYF.

The CDR3 DNA is TGTGCTAGTGGAGGACCTGAGGACACCCCGGCCGGGGAGCTGTTTTTT. Translation: CASGGPEDTPAGELFF. The chain uses TRBV12-5 and TRBJ2-2, with D perhaps TRBD1 (5 bases). V was cut by 6 bases and J by 6 bases, with 20 bases left in between. In germline, CDR1 is LGHNT, CDR2 FRNRAP. The CDR3 runs 16 residues.

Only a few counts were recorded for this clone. Here the CDR3 DNA reads TGCGCCAGCAGCCCGGGACAGGGGATCTACGAGCAGTACTTC. Protein sequence: CASSPGQGIYEQYF. The V gene is TRBV5-1, the J gene TRBJ2-7; 10 nucleotides agree with TRBD1. The ends lost 4 bases at V and 3 bases at J; junction bases unmatched: 4. Germline values: CDR1 SGHRS, CDR2 YFSETQ. The CDR3 consists of 14 residues.

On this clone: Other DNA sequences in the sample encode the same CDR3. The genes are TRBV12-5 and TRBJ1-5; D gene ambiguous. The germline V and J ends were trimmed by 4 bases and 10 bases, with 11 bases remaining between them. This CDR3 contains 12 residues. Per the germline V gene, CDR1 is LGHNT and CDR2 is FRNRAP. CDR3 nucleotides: TGTGCTAGTGGTTCACTAACTGTCCCCCAGCATTTT. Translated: CASGSLTVPQHF.

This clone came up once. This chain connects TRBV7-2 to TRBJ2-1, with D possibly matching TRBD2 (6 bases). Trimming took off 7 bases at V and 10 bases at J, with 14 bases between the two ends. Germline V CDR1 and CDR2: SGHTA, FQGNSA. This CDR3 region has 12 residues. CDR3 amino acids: CASKMGLQEQFF. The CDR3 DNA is TGTGCCAGCAAGATGGGACTCCAGGAGCAGTTCTTC.

CDR3 nucleotides: TGCGCCAGCAGCCTGGCAGGGTTTAATGAAAAACTGTTTTTT. Translating it yields CASSLAGFNEKLFF. This chain links TRBV5-1 with TRBJ1-4; perhaps TRBD1 as D (5 bases). Germline CDR1 reads SGHRS; CDR2 reads YFSETQ. This CDR3 is built from 14 residues. V was shortened by 4 bases and J by 4 bases, with 11 bases between the two germline ends.

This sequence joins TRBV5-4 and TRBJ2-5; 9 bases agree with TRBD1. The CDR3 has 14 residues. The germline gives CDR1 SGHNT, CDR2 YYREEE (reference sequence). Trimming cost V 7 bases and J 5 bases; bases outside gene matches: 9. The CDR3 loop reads CASGWTGARETQYF. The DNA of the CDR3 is TGTGCCAGCGGATGGACAGGGGCGCGGGAGACCCAGTACTTC.

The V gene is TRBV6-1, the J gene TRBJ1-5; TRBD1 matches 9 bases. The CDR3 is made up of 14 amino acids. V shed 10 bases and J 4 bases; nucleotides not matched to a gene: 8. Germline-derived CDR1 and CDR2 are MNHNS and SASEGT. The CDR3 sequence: CATRSGQGNQPQHF. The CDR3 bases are TGTGCCACCCGGTCAGGACAGGGGAATCAGCCCCAGCATTTT.

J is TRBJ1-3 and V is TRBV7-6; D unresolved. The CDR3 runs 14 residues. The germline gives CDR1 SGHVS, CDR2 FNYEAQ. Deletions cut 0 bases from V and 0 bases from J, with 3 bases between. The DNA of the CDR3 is TGTGCCAGCAGCTTAGCCAGCTCTGGAAACACCATATATTTT. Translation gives CASSLASSGNTIYF.

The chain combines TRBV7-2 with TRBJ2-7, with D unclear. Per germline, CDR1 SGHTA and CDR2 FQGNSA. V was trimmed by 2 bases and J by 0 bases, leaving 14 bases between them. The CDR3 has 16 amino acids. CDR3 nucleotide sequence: TGTGCCAGCAGCTTACGCGCAGGTCGGAGCTCCTACGAGCAGTACTTC. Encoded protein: CASSLRAGRSSYEQYF.

CDR3 amino acids: CASRQGAFYNSPLHF. The DNA for the CDR3 is TGTGCCAGCAGGCAGGGGGCCTTTTATAATTCACCCCTCCACTTT. This chain uses TRBV6-4 with TRBJ1-6; 8 nucleotides line up with TRBD1. Germline trimming cut 6 bases from V and 4 bases from J; bases unmatched to any gene: 5. CDR1 and CDR2 from the germline V gene are MRHNA and SNTAGT. The CDR3 is 15 residues long.